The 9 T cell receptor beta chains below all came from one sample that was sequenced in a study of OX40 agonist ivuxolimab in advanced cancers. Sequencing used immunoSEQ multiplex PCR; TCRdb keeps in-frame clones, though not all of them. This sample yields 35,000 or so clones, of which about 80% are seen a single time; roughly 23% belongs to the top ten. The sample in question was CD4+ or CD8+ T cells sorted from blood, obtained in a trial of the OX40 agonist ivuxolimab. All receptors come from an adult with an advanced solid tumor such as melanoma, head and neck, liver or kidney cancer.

The CDR3 spells CATQQRSTNEKLFF. The CDR3 nucleotides are TGTGCCACCCAACAAAGGTCAACTAATGAAAAACTGTTTTTT. The gene calls are TRBV19 and TRBJ1-4; D is uncertain. The V gene's germline CDR1 is LNHDA and CDR2 SQIVND (reference sequence). The CDR3 contains 14 residues. V was cut by 10 bases and J by 0 bases, with 12 bases left in between.

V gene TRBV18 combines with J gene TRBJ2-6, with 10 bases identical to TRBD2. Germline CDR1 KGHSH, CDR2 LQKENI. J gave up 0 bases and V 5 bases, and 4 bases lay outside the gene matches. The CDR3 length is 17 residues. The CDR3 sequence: CASSIAGGSSGANVLTF. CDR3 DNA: TGTGCCAGCTCAATAGCGGGGGGTTCCTCTGGGGCCAACGTCCTGACTTTC.

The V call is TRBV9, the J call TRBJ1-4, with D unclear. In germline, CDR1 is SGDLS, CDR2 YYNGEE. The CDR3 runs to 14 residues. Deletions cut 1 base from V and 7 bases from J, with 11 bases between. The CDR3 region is CASSVSGLGEKLFF. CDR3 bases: TGTGCCAGCAGCGTAAGCGGGTTGGGTGAAAAACTGTTTTTT.

CDR3 protein: CASSLAGGIQETQYF. The CDR3 nucleotides are TGCGCCAGCAGCTTGGCTGGGGGGATCCAAGAGACCCAGTACTTC. V is TRBV5-1 and J is TRBJ2-5, with a possible D match to TRBD2 (6 bases). V dropped 0 bases and J dropped 1 base, with 10 bases sitting between them. In germline, CDR1 is SGHRS, CDR2 YFSETQ. The CDR3 has 15 amino acids.

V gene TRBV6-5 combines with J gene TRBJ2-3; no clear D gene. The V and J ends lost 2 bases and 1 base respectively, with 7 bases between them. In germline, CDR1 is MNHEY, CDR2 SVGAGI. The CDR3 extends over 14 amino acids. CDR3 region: CASSYGQGTDTQYF. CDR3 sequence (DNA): TGTGCCAGCAGTTACGGGCAAGGCACAGATACGCAGTATTTT.

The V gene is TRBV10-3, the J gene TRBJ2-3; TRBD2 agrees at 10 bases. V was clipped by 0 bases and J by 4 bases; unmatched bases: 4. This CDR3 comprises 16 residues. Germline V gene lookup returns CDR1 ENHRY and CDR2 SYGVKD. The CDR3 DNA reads TGTGCCATCAGTGAGTCGAAGCGGGGGGGGCCAGATACGCAGTATTTT. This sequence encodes CAISESKRGGPDTQYF.

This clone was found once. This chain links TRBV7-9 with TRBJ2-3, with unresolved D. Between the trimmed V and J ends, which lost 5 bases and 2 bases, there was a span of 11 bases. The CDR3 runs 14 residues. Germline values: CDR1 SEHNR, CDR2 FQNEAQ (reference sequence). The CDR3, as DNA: TGTGCCAGCAGCCCCTCCCAACTCACAGATACGCAGTATTTT. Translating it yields CASSPSQLTDTQYF.

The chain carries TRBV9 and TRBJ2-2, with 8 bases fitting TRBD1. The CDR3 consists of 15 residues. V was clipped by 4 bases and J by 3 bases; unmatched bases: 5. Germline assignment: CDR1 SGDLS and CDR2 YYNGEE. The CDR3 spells CASSPQGAHTGELFF. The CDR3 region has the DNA TGTGCCAGCAGCCCCCAGGGGGCGCACACCGGGGAGCTGTTTTTT.

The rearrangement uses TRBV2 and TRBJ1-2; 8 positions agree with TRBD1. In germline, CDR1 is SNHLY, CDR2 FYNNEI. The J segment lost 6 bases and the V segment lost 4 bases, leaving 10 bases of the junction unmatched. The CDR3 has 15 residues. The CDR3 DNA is TGTGCCAGCAGTGCCTGGGACAGGAATTTAAATGGCTACACCTTC. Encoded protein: CASSAWDRNLNGYTF.